These T cell receptor beta chains were read from a single sample in a study of T cells in Graves' hyperthyroidism and ophthalmopathy. TCRdb re-called the multiplex PCR reads through MiXCR, storing one row per CDR3 protein. The sample consists of about 600,000 distinct CDR3 sequences, more than 15% of them appearing once. Input material: blood. The receptors here all came from a woman aged 40 to 55 with Graves' ophthalmopathy. CDR3s leave out the opening cysteine and the closing phenylalanine or tryptophan.

v_gene	j_gene	len	CDR3aa
TRBV29-1	TRBJ2-1	12	SVIIGSDFNEQF
TRBV11-2	TRBJ2-1	14	ASSPLWGGSYNEQF
TRBV20-1	TRBJ2-7	10	SATDRVYEQY
TRBV18	TRBJ2-5	12	ASSPRGDWETQY
TRBV27	TRBJ1-1	11	ASSPRGVAEAF
TRBV20-1	TRBJ2-7	12	SARDMQRSYEQY
TRBV19	TRBJ2-1	14	ASNPLYSLGNNEQF
TRBV6-1	TRBJ2-1	14	ASSEALGSFDNEQF
TRBV11-2	TRBJ2-1	10	ASSFKGGVQF
TRBV18	TRBJ1-1	13	ASSPTPEWRTEAF
TRBV6-2/TRBV6-3	TRBJ2-2	12	ASSGDRDTGELF
TRBV28	TRBJ2-1	11	ASTGGGYNEQF
TRBV2	TRBJ2-7	11	ASTRDSYYEQY
TRBV10-3	TRBJ2-7	11	AISDLGQGEQY
TRBV18	TRBJ2-5	13	ASSPPVGAGETQY
TRBV19	TRBJ2-1	14	ASSIIVSGPYNEQF
TRBV6-1	TRBJ1-1	12	ASTVGQGVTEAF
TRBV11-1	TRBJ2-3	13	ASSLMEEDTDTQY
TRBV10-3	TRBJ2-1	10	AIKSATSEQF
TRBV7-3	TRBJ2-3	12	ASSLGGGPDTQY
TRBV9	TRBJ2-3	13	ASSAGQGAPDTQY
TRBV5-1	TRBJ2-7	14	ASSLELGASSYEQY
TRBV3-1	TRBJ2-7	11	ASSQRLVGEQY
TRBV7-6	TRBJ2-5	13	ASSSPTGGQETQY
TRBV18	TRBJ1-1	12	ASSHEIMNTEAF
TRBV19	TRBJ2-2	13	ASNTRGAFTGELF
TRBV19	TRBJ1-1	11	ASTRQGGTEAF
TRBV5-4	TRBJ2-7	15	ASSPLQSGSTSREQY
TRBV2	TRBJ2-3	14	AISESKLASTDTQY
TRBV10-3	TRBJ2-7	13	AISVEDASSYEQY
TRBV10-2	TRBJ2-5	10	ASTSMGETQY
TRBV10-3	TRBJ2-7	14	AISPPGTGIHYEQY
TRBV2	TRBJ1-5	13	ASSVQAMGNQPQH
TRBV25-1	TRBJ2-5	15	ASSERFGLAGEETQY
TRBV5-1	TRBJ1-2	12	ASSSWGSNYGYT
TRBV7-9	TRBJ2-1	13	ASRAGASSYNEQF
TRBV24-1	TRBJ2-5	13	ATSDEVAGQETQY
TRBV19	TRBJ1-5	13	ASSTLGDSNQPQH
TRBV12-3/TRBV12-4	TRBJ1-2	13	ASTQGGTTSYGYT
TRBV19	TRBJ2-1	14	ASSMSMGGGQNEQF
TRBV3-1	TRBJ1-3	11	ASSLRTGNTIY
TRBV4-2	TRBJ2-1	17	ASSQDIRLAGAPNNEQF
TRBV27	TRBJ2-7	12	ASSRHYSSYEQY
TRBV3-1	TRBJ2-3	14	ASSQVFQGLADTQY
TRBV20-1	TRBJ2-5	11	SAKSGGRETQY
TRBV2	TRBJ2-3	15	ASGGLAGADASDTQY
TRBV30	TRBJ1-5	11	AWSDSPTQPQH
TRBV7-2	TRBJ1-2	11	ASSLRDRDGYT
TRBV19	TRBJ1-1	9	ASRLDTEAF
TRBV28	TRBJ1-3	14	ASSHGQAYSGNTIY
TRBV6-1	TRBJ1-3	15	ASSSDRARRSGNTIY
TRBV20-1	TRBJ1-5	11	SARPQGSQPQH
TRBV2	TRBJ2-1	14	ASSEEVAGGLDEQF
TRBV7-9	TRBJ1-2	11	TDGIQGANGYT